This TCR beta chain was recorded in a study of blood T cell repertoires in COVID-19. As for the study in general: Collection of acute and convalescent COVID-19 samples took place in the United States, Italy and Spain. The analysed material was cDNA or gDNA that came from T cells, B-cell-depleted T cells, or PBMCs.

The table came from immunoSEQ multiplex PCR; TCRdb's copy has only in-frame clones and leaves some out. The table lists fewer than 300,000 clones, 70% to 90% of them singletons. The CDR3 runs 12 residues. CDR1 is ENHRY, CDR2 SYGVKD, per germline. V dropped 8 bases and J dropped 0 bases, with 8 bases sitting between them. The specimen sequenced was peripheral blood. The chain couples TRBV10-3 to TRBJ2-7; unclear D gene. This receptor was identified in a woman aged 40 to 50 who had recovered from COVID-19. As DNA, the CDR3 is TGTGCCATCTCACCCAGCTCCTACGAGCAGTACTTC. The encoded protein is CAISPSSYEQYF.